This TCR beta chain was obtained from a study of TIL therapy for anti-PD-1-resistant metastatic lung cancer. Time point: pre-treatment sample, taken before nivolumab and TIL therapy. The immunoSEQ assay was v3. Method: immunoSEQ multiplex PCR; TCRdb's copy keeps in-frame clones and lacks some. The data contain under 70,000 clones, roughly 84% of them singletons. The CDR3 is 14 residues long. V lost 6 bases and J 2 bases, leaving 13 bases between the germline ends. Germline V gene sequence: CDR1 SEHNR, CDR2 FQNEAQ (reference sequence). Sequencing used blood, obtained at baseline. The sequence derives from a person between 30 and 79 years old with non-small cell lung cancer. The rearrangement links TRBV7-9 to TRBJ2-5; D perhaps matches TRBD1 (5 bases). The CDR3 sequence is CASSYLDSQETQYF. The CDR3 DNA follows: TGTGCCAGCAGTTATTTAGACAGTCAAGAGACCCAGTACTTC.